The present T cell receptor beta chain was sequenced within a study of T cells in Graves' hyperthyroidism and ophthalmopathy (dated by TCRdb to about 2019). Study-wide context: Peripheral blood was collected at initial diagnosis, before any treatment. The 95 to 100 discovery patients were randomly divided into training and test sets at a 7:3 ratio. Prospective prediction of ophthalmopathy was tested in an independent validation cohort of fewer than 20 hyperthyroidism patients and 15 to 17 patients who later progressed to ophthalmopathy. To identify distinguishing TCR V-J signatures, a discovery cohort of 100 or so patients was used, comprising 43 with Graves' ophthalmopathy and 57 with stable Graves' hyperthyroidism. Once sampling was done, hyperthyroidism patients were given methimazole at a starting dose of 30 mg daily, whereas ophthalmopathy patients were given high-dose intravenous methylprednisolone. According to the paper, TCR Vbeta CDR3 sequencing was carried out on approximately 140 peripheral blood samples, which came from under 50 ophthalmopathy, around 75 hyperthyroidism and around 17 progressor patients. The study also compared thyroid tissue and blood T-cell repertoires from more than 5 Graves' hyperthyroidism patients.

Stable Graves' hyperthyroidism was defined as no progression to ophthalmopathy during 18 months of follow-up. Hyperthyroidism patients were aged 18 to 65 years and newly diagnosed, with disease duration of less than 2 months. The study excluded patients with uncontrolled infections, other autoimmune diseases, pregnancy or lactation. Clinical symptoms, serum thyroxine and TRAb, thyroid ultrasound, and orbital computed tomography formed the basis for the diagnoses. PBMCs were isolated from more than 8 ml of fresh peripheral blood by Ficoll-Paque density gradient centrifugation. Total RNA was extracted with Trizol reagent, and quality was checked on an Agilent 2100 Bioanalyzer. What the authors observed across the whole study: Most expanded thyroid clonotypes (frequency above 0.001) were also detected in blood, a finding suggesting that blood repertoires may reflect thyroid immune responses. In cross-validation, a model built on a 13 V-J signature told ophthalmopathy apart from stable hyperthyroidism with 85% to 90% sensitivity and 81% to 82% specificity, and in testing the same model reached 80%/75%. No statistical method was used to set the sample size in advance, and investigators knew the group allocation. During validation, the model predicted progression to ophthalmopathy a median of roughly 7.1 months ahead of onset, with approximately 70% sensitivity and under 85% specificity.

In this sample, this clonotype turned up many times. There is no known antigen for this receptor. No much larger clone is present one base from it, and per-base qualities are unavailable. The TCR beta CDR3 regions were amplified from the RNA transcripts. The first round of RT-PCR for the TCR CDR3 was performed with the HTBI primer set and the Qiagen OneStep RT-PCR kit. The libraries were constructed in a second round of multiplex PCR and then size-selected and purified. Libraries were sequenced paired-end with 100 bp reads on an Illumina HiSeq2000. On the authors' methods: Raw data were processed with SOAPnuke, discarding reads with adapters, uncalled bases, mean Phred below 15, or no exact constant-primer or identifier match. COPE v1.2.5 was used to merge high-quality paired reads, and clonotypes were defined as unique nucleotide sequences. Clonotypes were aligned to IMGT TRBV, TRBD and TRBJ reference segments using MiTCR v1.1. Analysis was restricted to V-J combinations with a frequency above 0.0001, which covered 99.2% of repertoires. The TCS score was defined as the ratio of F50 (clonal expansion) to E x V (chaos), calculated using BLOSUM62-based TCRdist between CDR3 peptides within each V-J. Welch's t-statistics and random forest reduced 500 to 650 V-J features to under 15, which were used in a naive Bayes classifier (R e1071). In TCRdb, the public reads were trimmed at Q25 with fastp and aligned with MiXCR, with productive beta chains retained. Each CDR3 protein gets just one entry, which takes the most common genes and DNA from the rows behind it. The authors' filters were not applied to this entry. The table for this sample lists 700,000 or so distinct CDR3 sequences; over 15% of them were counted only once. Approximately 8.4% of the sample is in the top ten clones.

CDR1 MDHEN and CDR2 SYDVKM were looked up in the germline V gene. V and J are truncated by 6 bases and 2 bases respectively, leaving an intervening sequence of 17 bases. The CDR3 covers 17 residues, taking in both the cysteine and the phenylalanine. Of the read, only the CDR3 DNA is kept; its 51 bases are in frame from base 1. The sequence is built from TRBV28 and TRBJ2-6; D gene: possibly TRBD1, on 5 matching bases. The sequence was collected from a man between 18 and 35 years old with Graves' hyperthyroidism. Sequenced material: blood. The DNA reads as follows: TGTGCCAGCAGCCGCGCAGGGTCATCGGCTGGGGCCAACGTCCTGACTTTC. Its translation reads: CASSRAGSSAGANVLTF.